This T cell receptor beta chain was profiled in a study of blood T cell repertoires in COVID-19 (dated by TCRdb to the early 2020s). For the study in its entirety: Samples covering the acute and convalescent phases of COVID-19 were provided by collaborators in the United States, Italy and Spain. The dataset comprised deeply sampled blood TCRbeta repertoires from subjects exposed to, actively infected with, or recovered from COVID-19. The material from the prospective study consisted of cDNA or gDNA derived from T cells, B-cell-depleted T cells, or PBMCs. HLA class I and class II types, where available, came from metadata supplied by the sample provider rather than from assay-based typing. Samples were obtained from the ongoing ImmuneRACE study (first 160 participants) and from some 1,300 subjects provided by 6 global collaborators. A freely available public database, intended as a resource for researchers studying the immune response to SARS-CoV-2, is where the repertoires were released. Nearly every sample came with metadata listing a de-identified subject ID, COVID-19 status, age in years and sex.

The immunoSEQ Assay, a bias-controlled multiplex PCR, was used to amplify TCRbeta CDR3 regions from genomic DNA. In the original analysis: Within the assay, amplification of reference gene primers was used to estimate how many nucleated cells each sample contained. To quantify the absolute abundance of each unique TCRbeta CDR3 rearrangement, sequence reads were collapsed and filtered. For each sample, productive Simpson clonality was calculated as the square root of Simpson's diversity index across productive rearrangements. TCRdb re-hosts the immuneACCESS table, in-frame sequences only. Its copies lack some clones; in the studies checked, an unresolved V gene accounts for under half of them, and the cause for the rest is not known. Clonal size and the V and J genes are those of that table, whereas D and trimming came from the DNA. This sample gives about 250,000 clones in total; around nine tenths of them show up just once. The ten biggest clones cover under 4% of the sample.

CDR1 and CDR2 are drawn from the germline V gene: SGDLS, YYNGEE. Between the V and J ends, shortened by 4 bases and 1 base respectively, the junction contains 11 bases. The CDR3 starts with the cysteine, ends with the phenylalanine, and has 14 residues. Solely the CDR3 DNA is kept, with 42 bases framed from the first base. Turning to this clone: Its antigen specificity is not known. Per-base qualities were not stored, and no clone one base away is much larger.

What the work shows at the level of the full study, not this receptor alone: How much clinical and demographic metadata was included differed by source and by participant, and the metadata was provided uncurated.

Each collaborating institution followed its own protocols to collect whole blood in K2EDTA tubes. For TCRbeta analysis, collaborators shipped samples in one of three forms: frozen whole blood, isolated PBMCs, or DNA extracted from either of those sample types. Sequencing input: peripheral blood. The sequence derives from a man aged 18 to 30 with active or convalescent COVID-19. This chain joins TRBV9 to TRBJ1-1; D gene: possibly TRBD1, on 5 matching bases. The CDR3 reads as follows: CASSPHQGNTEAFF. The bases are TGTGCCAGCAGCCCCCACCAGGGGAACACTGAAGCTTTCTTT.